This record looks at one T cell receptor beta chain sequence and its context. Data came from immunoSEQ multiplex PCR; TCRdb stores just in-frame clones and leaves some out. The sample has over 200,000 clones, around 90% seen once. This sample is drawn from a study of blood T cell repertoires in COVID-19. Study-wide context: The United States, Italy and Spain were the sources of the acute and convalescent COVID-19 samples.

Germline CDR1 is MNHEY and CDR2 is SVGAGI. The germline V and J ends were trimmed by 6 bases and 4 bases, with 13 bases remaining between them. This CDR3 has 14 residues. Input material: peripheral blood. This sequence joins TRBV6-5 and TRBJ1-5, with D possibly matching TRBD1 (6 bases). The clonotype was recovered from a man in his 60s who had recovered from COVID-19. CDR3 DNA sequence: TGTGCCAGCAGGGACAGCACTGGGAATCAGCCCCAGCATTTT. This codes for CASRDSTGNQPQHF.